These 25 T cell receptor beta chains share one sample of origin, sequenced in a study of T cells after yellow fever vaccination. TCRdb reprocessed the 5' RACE reads with MiXCR, giving one entry per CDR3 protein. The table includes 300,000 to 400,000 distinct CDR3 sequences, roughly 8.4% detected once. Sequencing used PBMCs, obtained about 49 days after the first yellow fever vaccination. These receptors all stem from a man between 18 and 35 years old who received the YFV17D yellow fever vaccine.

J is TRBJ1-4 and V is TRBV6-5; tentative D call: TRBD1 (5 bases). Between the trimmed V and J ends, which lost 0 bases and 13 bases, there was a span of 12 bases. Germline V gene lookup returns CDR1 MNHEY and CDR2 SVGAGI. CDR3 length: 13 residues. Here the CDR3 DNA reads TGTGCCAGCAGTTACTCTCTCGGGGGAGTACTGTTTTTT. Translating gives CASSYSLGGVLFF.

The chain uses TRBV7-6 and TRBJ2-5, with 7 bases aligning to TRBD1. This CDR3 comprises 15 residues. Trimming removed 0 bases from V and 7 bases from J; junction bases left unmatched: 8. Germline lookup yields CDR1 SGHVS and CDR2 FNYEAQ. The CDR3 sequence: CASSLARGGAGTQYF. The CDR3 DNA sequence: TGTGCCAGCAGCTTAGCGAGAGGGGGCGCGGGGACCCAGTACTTC.

In this sample, this clonotype turned up a few times. V gene TRBV3-1 combines with J gene TRBJ1-2; D uncertain. The germline V and J ends were trimmed by 1 base and 8 bases, with 14 bases remaining between them. CDR1 and CDR2 (germline): LGHDT, YNNKEL (reference sequence). CDR3 length equals 14 residues. The CDR3 here is CASSQAGRRGGYTF. CDR3 bases: TGTGCCAGCAGCCAAGCCGGGAGGAGAGGCGGCTACACCTTC. Based on the CDR3 plus reference TRBV3-1 and TRBJ1-2, the full variable domain is DTAVSQTPKYLVTQMGNDKSIKCEQNLGHDTMYWYKQDSKKFLKIMFSYNNKELIINETVPNRFSPKSPDKAHLNLHINSLELGDSAVYFCASSQAGRRGGYTFGSGTRLTVV.

The gene calls are TRBV6-5 and TRBJ1-4, with 10 bases matching TRBD1. Germline trimming cut 2 bases from V and 3 bases from J; bases unmatched to any gene: 6. Germline CDR1 and CDR2: MNHEY and SVGAGI. The CDR3 loop spans 17 amino acids. The CDR3 sequence: CASSYTRQGAANEKLFF. The CDR3 DNA is TGTGCCAGCAGTTACACACGACAGGGGGCGGCTAATGAAAAACTGTTTTTT.

The chain couples TRBV2 to TRBJ2-5; D gene ambiguous. Germline V CDR1 and CDR2: SNHLY, FYNNEI. V lost 3 bases and J 1 base, leaving 9 bases between the germline ends. The CDR3 length is 14 residues. The CDR3 DNA reads as TGTGCCAGCAGTGACGTGTTCCCCCAAGAGACCCAGTACTTC. Its translation is CASSDVFPQETQYF.

At least ten counts were recorded for this clonotype. V gene TRBV5-1 combines with J gene TRBJ2-2; D might be TRBD1 (6 bases). V shed 0 bases and J shed 4 bases, with 13 bases lying between them. The CDR3 length is 16 residues. The germline V gene encodes CDR1 SGHRS and CDR2 YFSETQ. CDR3 protein: CASSLARQGPTGELFF. CDR3 nucleotide sequence: TGCGCCAGCAGCTTGGCCCGGCAGGGGCCCACCGGGGAGCTGTTTTTT.

The table lists this clonotype with many counts. The chain is built from TRBV5-1 and TRBJ1-5; D ambiguous. Germline CDR1 and CDR2: SGHRS and YFSETQ. The CDR3 loop spans 15 amino acids. With 0 bases removed from V and 0 bases from J, the gap between germline ends came to 7 bases. Here the CDR3 DNA reads TGCGCCAGCAGCTTGGGCATGGATAGCAATCAGCCCCAGCATTTT. It translates to CASSLGMDSNQPQHF.

A few counts support this clonotype. J is TRBJ2-3 and V is TRBV7-3; no firm D call. The CDR3 has 14 residues. Trimming removed 0 bases from V and 3 bases from J, with 7 bases in between. Germline CDR1 and CDR2: SGHTA and FQGTGA. The CDR3 loop reads CASSLTQSTDTQYF. The CDR3 coding sequence is TGTGCCAGCAGCTTAACGCAAAGTACAGATACGCAGTATTTT.

The gene calls are TRBV5-5 and TRBJ2-5, with D unclear. Deletions cut 1 base from V and 1 base from J, with 14 bases between. Germline-derived CDR1 and CDR2 are SGHKS and YYEKEE (reference sequence). This CDR3 has 16 residues. The CDR3 protein is CASSLYRAAPQETQYF. The CDR3 nucleotides read TGTGCCAGCAGCTTGTATCGGGCGGCTCCCCAAGAGACCCAGTACTTC.

J is TRBJ2-7 and V is TRBV5-6; TRBD1 aligns across 9 bases. J was trimmed by 3 bases and V by 1 base; bases with no gene match: 2. This CDR3 has 14 amino acids. The V gene's germline CDR1 is SGHDT and CDR2 YYEEEE. CDR3 residues: CASSLTGGVYEQYF. In DNA form, the CDR3 reads TGTGCCAGCAGCTTGACAGGGGGCGTCTACGAGCAGTACTTC.

A word on this clonotype: At one end, the junction sequence differs from germline, possibly due to a read error. The CDR3 DNA is TGTGCCAGAAGCCAAGTGAAGGGCGGGAGCACAGATACGCAGTATTTT. It encodes CARSQVKGGSTDTQYF. The rearrangement links TRBV4-2 to TRBJ2-3; tentatively, D is TRBD2 (5 bases). Germline assignment: CDR1 LGHNA and CDR2 YNFKEQ. The CDR3 is made up of 16 amino acids.

This chain connects TRBV7-2 to TRBJ2-2; D is unclear. V lost 5 bases, J lost 3 bases, and 7 bases lay in between. CDR1 and CDR2 from the germline V gene are SGHTA and FQGNSA. The CDR3 totals 13 residues. CDR3 DNA sequence: TGTGCCAGCAGCGCCGACTACACCGGGGAGCTGTTTTTT. This sequence encodes CASSADYTGELFF. Full variable domain (remainder filled in from reference TRBV7-2 and TRBJ2-2): GAGVSQSPSNKVTEKGKDVELRCDPISGHTALYWYRQSLGQGLEFLIYFQGNSAPDKSGLPSDRFSAERTGGSVSTLTIQRTQQEDSAVYLCASSADYTGELFFGEGSRLTVL.

The J gene is TRBJ1-1, the V gene TRBV3-1; perhaps TRBD1 as D (5 bases). CDR1 and CDR2 from the germline V gene are LGHDT and YNNKEL (reference sequence). V shed 3 bases and J shed 10 bases, with 15 bases lying between them. The CDR3 has 13 residues. CDR3 protein: CASSHLQGRGAFF. Written as DNA, the CDR3 is TGTGCCAGCAGCCACCTGCAGGGAAGGGGAGCTTTCTTT.

A few counts support this clonotype. This chain uses TRBV5-1 with TRBJ2-1; D not certain. Germline loops: CDR1 SGHRS, CDR2 YFSETQ. V dropped 2 bases and J dropped 5 bases, with 5 bases sitting between them. This CDR3 comprises 12 residues. This CDR3 is CASSFNHNEQFF. The DNA of the CDR3 is TGCGCCAGCAGCTTCAACCACAATGAGCAGTTCTTC.

This clonotype was counted only a few times. The chain carries TRBV15 and TRBJ2-5; D might be TRBD2 (6 bases). Germline CDR1 LNHNV, CDR2 YYDKDF (reference sequence). Trimming removed 1 base from V and 4 bases from J, with 16 bases in between. This CDR3 contains 16 residues. The CDR3 here is CATSRGSSARVETQYF. CDR3 sequence (DNA): TGTGCCACCAGCAGAGGGTCTAGCGCCCGGGTAGAGACCCAGTACTTC.

This chain links TRBV6-5 with TRBJ2-5; 7 positions match TRBD2. Trimming at V came to 4 bases and at J to 1 base, leaving 9 bases not matched to a gene. CDR3 size: 16 residues. Germline assignment: CDR1 MNHEY and CDR2 SVGAGI. CDR3: CASSSYSLAAQETQYF. CDR3 DNA sequence: TGTGCCAGCAGTTCCTACTCCCTAGCGGCCCAAGAGACCCAGTACTTC.

The chain combines TRBV29-1 with TRBJ2-5; possibly TRBD1 or TRBD2 for D (5 bases each). V shed 4 bases and J shed 1 base, with 10 bases lying between them. In germline, CDR1 is SQVTM, CDR2 ANQGSEA. The CDR3 loop spans 13 amino acids. The CDR3 DNA follows: TGCAGCGTTGGGGGACGGTTCCAAGAGACCCAGTACTTC. Its translation: CSVGGRFQETQYF.

Only a few counts were recorded for this clonotype. The chain uses TRBV12-2 and TRBJ2-4; no DNA check was done on the table's D call, TRBD1. TRBV12-2 is given as a pseudogene. This CDR3 spans 12 amino acids. The CDR3 DNA sequence: TGTGCAGCGACACAGGGGATGGACATTCAGTACTTC. Protein: CAATQGMDIQYF.

This chain links TRBV6-6 with TRBJ1-1; D gene unclear. The CDR3 runs 12 residues. V was cut by 2 bases and J by 5 bases, with 6 bases left in between. CDR1 is MNHNY and CDR2 is SVGAGI in the germline V gene (reference sequence). The CDR3 spells CASSYRPTEAFF. In DNA form, the CDR3 reads TGTGCCAGCAGTTACAGGCCGACTGAAGCTTTCTTT.

CDR3: CASSLGAGGAGHIQYF. In DNA form, the CDR3 reads TGTGCCAGCAGCTTAGGGGCGGGGGGGGCCGGACACATTCAGTACTTC. This rearrangement joins TRBV11-2 to TRBJ2-4, with 9 positions matching TRBD2. CDR1 SGHAT and CDR2 FQNNGV come from the germline V gene. Trimming took 1 base from V and 8 from J; bases not matched to a gene: 9. The CDR3 length is 16 residues.

This clonotype has only a few counts. The chain links TRBV7-2 to TRBJ1-5; D might be TRBD1 (6 bases). The germline gives CDR1 SGHTA, CDR2 FQGNSA. Trimming removed 5 bases at V and 1 base at J, with 18 bases between. This CDR3 contains 17 residues. CDR3 protein: CASSRLKGGNSNQPQHF. The CDR3 coding sequence is TGTGCCAGCAGCCGACTGAAGGGGGGCAACAGCAATCAGCCCCAGCATTTT.

This clonotype was found a few times. The chain uses TRBV28 and TRBJ2-6; tentatively, D is TRBD1 (6 bases). Germline V gives CDR1 MDHEN, CDR2 SYDVKM. The CDR3 sequence is 19 residues long. V gave up 6 bases and J gave up 0 bases, with 21 bases separating them. The CDR3 loop is CASSRNGPLGASGANVLTF. In nucleotides, the CDR3 is TGTGCCAGCAGCCGTAATGGGCCTCTGGGGGCCTCTGGGGCCAACGTCCTGACTTTC.

The J gene is TRBJ1-1, the V gene TRBV6-5; D call uncertain. The CDR3 totals 14 residues. The V end was cut by 0 bases, the J end by 6 bases, with 11 bases between. Germline V CDR1 and CDR2: MNHEY, SVGAGI. CDR3: CASSYSIESSEAFF. CDR3 nucleotide sequence: TGTGCCAGCAGTTACTCGATTGAGAGTTCTGAAGCTTTCTTT.

This clonotype was counted only a few times. The V and J genes are TRBV10-3 and TRBJ2-3, with D possibly matching TRBD2 (7 bases). The CDR3 loop spans 16 amino acids. The ends were cut back, 0 bases at V and 6 bases at J, with 16 bases in the middle. The germline V gene has CDR1 ENHRY and CDR2 SYGVKD. This CDR3 reads CAISESGGGPKDTQYF. The CDR3, as DNA: TGTGCCATCAGTGAGTCGGGGGGGGGGCCGAAGGATACGCAGTATTTT.

As regards this clonotype: At one boundary the junction diverges from the germline segment, which might be a read error. The chain employs TRBV20-1 and TRBJ2-3; 8 bases align to TRBD1. Germline values: CDR1 DFQATT, CDR2 SNEGSKA (reference sequence). The CDR3 length is 16 residues. This CDR3 reads CCARAFQGAPADTQYF. The CDR3 DNA reads TGCTGTGCTAGGGCCTTCCAGGGGGCCCCCGCAGATACGCAGTATTTT.